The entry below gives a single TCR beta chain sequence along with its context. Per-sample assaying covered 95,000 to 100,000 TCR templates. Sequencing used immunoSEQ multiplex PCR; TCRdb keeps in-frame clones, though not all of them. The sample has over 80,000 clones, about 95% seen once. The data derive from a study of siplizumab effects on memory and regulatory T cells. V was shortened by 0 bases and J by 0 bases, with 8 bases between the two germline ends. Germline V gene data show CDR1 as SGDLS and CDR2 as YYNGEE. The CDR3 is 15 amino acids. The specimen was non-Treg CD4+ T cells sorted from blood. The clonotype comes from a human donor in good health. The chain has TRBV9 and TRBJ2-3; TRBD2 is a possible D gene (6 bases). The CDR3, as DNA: TGTGCCAGCAGCGTAGATGGGGGGAGCACAGATACGCAGTATTTT. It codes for CASSVDGGSTDTQYF.